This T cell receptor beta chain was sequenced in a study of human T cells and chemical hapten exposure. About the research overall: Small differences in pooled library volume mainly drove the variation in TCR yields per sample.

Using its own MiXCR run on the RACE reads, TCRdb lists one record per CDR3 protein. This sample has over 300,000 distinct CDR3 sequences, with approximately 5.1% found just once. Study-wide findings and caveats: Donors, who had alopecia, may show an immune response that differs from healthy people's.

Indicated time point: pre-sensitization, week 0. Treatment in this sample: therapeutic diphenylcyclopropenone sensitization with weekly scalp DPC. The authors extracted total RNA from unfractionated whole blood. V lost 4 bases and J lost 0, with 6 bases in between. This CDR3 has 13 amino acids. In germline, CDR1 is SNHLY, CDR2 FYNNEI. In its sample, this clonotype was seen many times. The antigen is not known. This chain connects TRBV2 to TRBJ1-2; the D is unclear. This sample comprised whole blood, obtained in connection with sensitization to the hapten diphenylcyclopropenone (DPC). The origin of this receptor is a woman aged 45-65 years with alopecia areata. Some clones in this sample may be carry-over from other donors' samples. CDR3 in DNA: TGTGCCAGCAGTGGAAATTCTAACTATGGCTACACCTTC. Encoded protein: CASSGNSNYGYTF.